The entry below gives a single T cell receptor beta chain sequence along with its context. V trimming: 0 bases; J trimming: 0 bases; junction bases outside the gene matches: 9. Germline loops: CDR1 SGHTA, CDR2 FQGNSA. The CDR3 has 19 residues. TCRdb's copy holds only in-frame clones and misses some; the assay was immunoSEQ multiplex PCR. The sample lists 85,000 to 130,000 clones; approximately 90% were seen once. The sample is drawn from a study of OX40 agonist ivuxolimab in advanced cancers. This rearrangement joins TRBV7-2 to TRBJ1-3; 9 positions agree with TRBD1. Specimen: CD4+ or CD8+ T cells sorted from blood, collected in a trial of the OX40 agonist ivuxolimab. This sequence was found in an adult with an advanced solid tumor such as melanoma, head and neck, liver or kidney cancer. The DNA of the CDR3 is TGTGCCAGCAGCTTAGCCGCGACAGGGGGTACGGACTCTGGAAACACCATATATTTT. Protein: CASSLAATGGTDSGNTIYF. Together with reference TRBV7-2 and TRBJ1-3, the CDR3 gives the full variable domain: GAGVSQSPSNKVTEKGKDVELRCDPISGHTALYWYRQSLGQGLEFLIYFQGNSAPDKSGLPSDRFSAERTGGSVSTLTIQRTQQEDSAVYLCASSLAATGGTDSGNTIYFGEGSWLTVV.